Listed below are T cell receptor beta chains from one sample, sequenced in a study of CD8 T cells in Susac syndrome. TCRdb passed the immunoSEQ multiplex PCR reads through MiXCR, listing each CDR3 protein once. The sample carries under 95,000 distinct CDR3 sequences, about 94% recorded once. Sequenced input: CD4+ T cells from PBMCs. The receptors stem from a human donor with Susac syndrome. CDR3s include the opening cysteine and the closing phenylalanine or tryptophan. A D gene is named only where the DNA matches it firmly. Rows give clone size only sometimes, using once, few, many, or a class for an expanded clone.

j_call,d_call,v_call,clone_size,cdr3_nt,cdr3_aa
TRBJ1-2,-,TRBV12-3/TRBV12-4,-,TGTGCCAGCAGTAGATCAGGGACGGATCGTGGCTACACCTTC,CASSRSGTDRGYTF
TRBJ1-4,-,TRBV7-9,-,TGTGCCAGCAGCTTAACGGACAGCCCAAAACTGTTTTTT,CASSLTDSPKLFF
TRBJ2-2,-,TRBV7-2,-,TGTGCCAGCAGCTTCACGGGGATCACCGGGGAGCTGTTTTTT,CASSFTGITGELFF
TRBJ2-3,TRBD2,TRBV20-1,-,TGCAGTGCTAGGGCTGGGGGAGGGGCAGATACGCAGTATTTT,CSARAGGGADTQYF
TRBJ1-3,-,TRBV23-1,-,TGCGCCAGCTACGGGGGCGCGAGGGGAAACACCATATATTTT,CASYGGARGNTIYF
TRBJ2-7,TRBD2,TRBV19,once,TGTGCCAGTAGTATAGGTCCCGGGGGGTACGAGCAGTACTTC,CASSIGPGGYEQYF
TRBJ1-4,-,TRBV15,-,TGTGCCACCACCCCCGGTGGGGCCTTGGACGAAAAACTGTTTTTT,CATTPGGALDEKLFF
TRBJ2-6,-,TRBV27,few,TGTGCCAGCAGTTTTGTCTCTGGGGCCAACGTCCTGACTTTC,CASSFVSGANVLTF
TRBJ2-3,-,TRBV13,-,TGTGCCAGCAGCTTAGAACCCGAGAGGACAGATACGCAGTATTTT,CASSLEPERTDTQYF
TRBJ2-5,TRBD2,TRBV28,-,TGTGCCAGCACCGTCGTAGCGGGGGGCAAAGAGACCCAGTACTTC,CASTVVAGGKETQYF
TRBJ2-2,-,TRBV7-3,-,TGTGCCAGCAGCGATGGGCTAGCGTCGAGCACCGGGGAGCTGTTTTTT,CASSDGLASSTGELFF
TRBJ1-1,-,TRBV30,-,TGTGCCGGGAGCAGTGATCTGAACACTGAAGCTTTCTTT,CAGSSDLNTEAFF
TRBJ1-5,-,TRBV20-1,-,TGCAGTGCTAGCGACCCTCTTAATCAGCCCCAGCATTTT,CSASDPLNQPQHF
TRBJ2-1,-,TRBV2,-,TGTGCCAGCAGTGTGGTCAGAACCCTCGATGAGCAGTTCTTC,CASSVVRTLDEQFF
TRBJ2-7,-,TRBV10-3,-,TGTGCCATCAGTGAACCCTCCTGGGGGTTCGCGTACTTC,CAISEPSWGFAYF
TRBJ2-7,-,TRBV10-2,once,TGCGCCAGCAGCGTAGACTTGGACGAGCAGTACTTC,CASSVDLDEQYF
TRBJ1-2,-,TRBV30,-,TGTGCCCTTCCAGCGGGGCAGGACTATGGCTACACCTTC,CALPAGQDYGYTF
TRBJ2-2,TRBD2,TRBV11-2,-,TGTGCCAGCAGCCCCCTAGCGGGGGGGAACACCGGGGAGCTGTTTTTT,CASSPLAGGNTGELFF
TRBJ2-7,-,TRBV9,-,TGTGCCAGCAGCGTAGTTGGGAGCTCCTACGAGCAGTACTTC,CASSVVGSSYEQYF
TRBJ2-6,-,TRBV28,-,TGTGCCAGCACGGAGGGTGGGGCCAACGTCCTGACTTTC,CASTEGGANVLTF
TRBJ2-4,TRBD1,TRBV19,-,TGTGCCAGTAGCACGGGACAGGGGACGGGCTTGGATTTTCAGTACTTC,CASSTGQGTGLDFQYF
TRBJ2-1,TRBD2,TRBV24-1,-,TGTGCCACCAGTGCGCGGACTAGCGGATTTAACTACAATGAGCAGTTCTTC,CATSARTSGFNYNEQFF
TRBJ2-1,-,TRBV9,-,TGTGCCAGCAGCGTACGGCGGGCGGGACAAAACAATGAGCAGTTCTTC,CASSVRRAGQNNEQFF
TRBJ1-1,-,TRBV5-1,-,TGCGCCAGCAGCTTGGGGACGGCCGTACGGTTGAACACTGAAGCTTTCTTT,CASSLGTAVRLNTEAFF
TRBJ2-3,-,TRBV11-2,-,TGTGCCAGCAGATTAAAAGGGTTCCGAATAGATACGCAGTATTTT,CASRLKGFRIDTQYF
TRBJ1-1,TRBD1,TRBV3-1,-,TGTGCCAGCAGGAGGGGACAGGGGAATACTGAAGCTTTCTTT,CASRRGQGNTEAFF